This entry concerns a single TCR beta chain. These data belong to a study of blood T cell repertoires in COVID-19. Across the study: Samples came from the United States, Italy and Spain, spanning acute and convalescent COVID-19. Nucleic acid was either cDNA or gDNA, and it came from T cells, B-cell-depleted T cells, or PBMCs.

In the original analysis: Reference gene primer amplification in the assay estimated nucleated cell counts. Repertoires were generated with immunoSEQ multiplex PCR, while TCRdb's copy carries only in-frame clones and drops some. The V and J calls and clone size are taken from that table; D and trimming were inferred from the DNA. The profile covers 140,000 to 150,000 clones, with 85% to 90% appearing a single time and about 5.7% taken by the ten largest. V lost 5 bases, J lost 1 base, and 11 bases lay in between. Germline V gene data show CDR1 as MNHEY and CDR2 as SVGAGI. The CDR3 is made up of 14 amino acids.

The receptor's source is a man of 80 years or more with acute or convalescent COVID-19. The chain employs TRBV6-5 and TRBJ1-1; TRBD1 might be the D (5 bases). Sequences were obtained from peripheral blood. Here the CDR3 DNA reads TGTGCCAGCAGTCCAACAGGACAGAACACTGAAGCTTTCTTT. This encodes CASSPTGQNTEAFF.